What follows are 20 T cell receptor beta chains derived from one specimen sequenced in a study of PD-L1 blockade in urothelial cancer. Profiled with immunoSEQ multiplex PCR; TCRdb holds only in-frame clones, not every one. Of 60,000 to 65,000 clones in the sample, 65% to 90% were seen once. As to time point: pretreatment peripheral blood. Here the sequenced sample was PBMCs, taken around atezolizumab (anti-PD-L1) treatment. These receptor sequences come from a man aged 65-85 years with urothelial cancer.

This chain uses TRBV9 with TRBJ2-1; 9 bases are shared with TRBD2. The CDR3 runs 15 residues. From germline, CDR1 is SGDLS and CDR2 YYNGEE. V gave up 2 bases and J gave up 5 bases; unmatched junction bases: 5. The CDR3 nucleotides are TGTGCCAGCAGCGTCTTAGCGGGAGATAACAATGAGCAGTTCTTC. Amino acid sequence: CASSVLAGDNNEQFF.

The rearrangement links TRBV5-4 to TRBJ2-5, with D perhaps matching TRBD1 (6 bases). The V end was cut by 4 bases, the J end by 0 bases, with 10 bases between. Germline values: CDR1 SGHNT, CDR2 YYREEE (reference sequence). This CDR3 is built from 14 residues. Here the CDR3 reads CASSPWTDQETQYF. The DNA for the CDR3 is TGTGCCAGCAGCCCCTGGACAGACCAAGAGACCCAGTACTTC.

This chain connects TRBV6-5 to TRBJ1-3; TRBD1 matches at 7 bases. The trim removed 5 bases at V and 4 bases at J, leaving 5 bases unmatched. The CDR3 is made up of 14 amino acids. Germline assignment: CDR1 MNHEY and CDR2 SVGAGI. Here the CDR3 reads CASSRGQKGNTIYF. The DNA for the CDR3 is TGTGCCAGCAGTCGGGGACAGAAAGGAAACACCATATATTTT.

This chain joins TRBV30 and TRBJ1-4, with 9 bases that match TRBD1. Germline values: CDR1 GTSNPN, CDR2 SVGIG (reference sequence). V lost 2 bases and J lost 8; bases outside the gene matches: 6. The CDR3 spans 14 residues. The DNA for the CDR3 is TGTGCCTGGAGTCGGGGACAGGGAGGAGAAAAACTGTTTTTT. Translation: CAWSRGQGGEKLFF.

This chain uses TRBV15 with TRBJ1-1; TRBD1 might be the D (6 bases). CDR1 and CDR2 (germline): LNHNV, YYDKDF (reference sequence). V lost 5 bases, J lost 5 bases, and 21 bases lay in between. There are 16 residues in the CDR3. DNA for the CDR3: TGTGCCACCAGCCCCCCGAGGCAGGGGCGAGGGACTGAAGCTTTCTTT. This gives the protein CATSPPRQGRGTEAFF.

V usage is TRBV5-5 and J usage is TRBJ1-4; 8 positions match TRBD1. V dropped 4 bases and J dropped 4; count of bases not matched to a gene: 6. From germline, CDR1 is SGHKS and CDR2 YYEKEE (reference sequence). The CDR3 consists of 15 residues. CDR3 sequence: CASSLTGDNNEKLFF. The CDR3 nucleotides read TGTGCCAGCAGCCTGACAGGGGATAATAATGAAAAACTGTTTTTT.

J is TRBJ2-7 and V is TRBV6-1; D is undetermined. The V gene's germline CDR1 is MNHNS and CDR2 SASEGT. The CDR3 is 11 amino acids. V lost 5 bases, J lost 3 bases, and 5 bases lay in between. The CDR3 nucleotides are TGTGCCAGCAGTCCGTACTACGAGCAGTACTTC. Its translation is CASSPYYEQYF.

The chain employs TRBV19 and TRBJ2-6; 7 nucleotides agree with TRBD1. Germline assignment: CDR1 LNHDA and CDR2 SQIVND (reference sequence). The CDR3 totals 15 residues. The junction had 2 bases not matched to a gene; V was cut back by 6 bases and J by 0 bases. The CDR3, as DNA: TGTGCCAGTAGCAACAGGGGCTCTGGGGCCAACGTCCTGACTTTC. Protein sequence: CASSNRGSGANVLTF. Based on the CDR3 plus reference TRBV19 and TRBJ2-6, the full variable domain is DGGITQSPKYLFRKEGQNVTLSCEQNLNHDAMYWYRQDPGQGLRLIYYSQIVNDFQKGDIAEGYSVSREKKESFPLTVTSAQKNPTAFYLCASSNRGSGANVLTFGAGSRLTVL.

The chain joins TRBV30 to TRBJ1-2; no clear D gene. Germline loops: CDR1 GTSNPN, CDR2 SVGIG (reference sequence). V was trimmed by 0 bases and J by 4 bases, leaving 12 bases between them. The CDR3 is 14 residues long. The CDR3 coding sequence is TGTGCCTGGAGTGTACTTGGATCAGGCTATGGCTACACCTTC. Its protein product is CAWSVLGSGYGYTF.

This chain connects TRBV18 to TRBJ2-3; 9 bases match TRBD2. J gave up 4 bases and V 0 bases, and 2 bases lay outside the gene matches. Germline assignment: CDR1 KGHSH and CDR2 LQKENI. The CDR3 spans 15 residues. The CDR3 DNA follows: TGTGCCAGCTCACCACCGGCGGGAGGGCCAGATACGCAGTATTTT. Translating gives CASSPPAGGPDTQYF.

The chain joins TRBV11-2 to TRBJ2-5; D might be TRBD2 (5 bases). V was trimmed by 3 bases and J by 0 bases, leaving 8 bases between them. The CDR3 extends over 14 amino acids. Per germline, CDR1 SGHAT and CDR2 FQNNGV. CDR3 nucleotide sequence: TGTGCCAGCAGCTTCGAGGGCTACCAAGAGACCCAGTACTTC. This sequence encodes CASSFEGYQETQYF.

The J gene is TRBJ2-1, the V gene TRBV9; the D gene is possibly TRBD1 (5 bases). CDR1 is SGDLS, CDR2 YYNGEE, per germline. Trimming cost V 3 bases and J 5 bases, with 15 bases left between them. The CDR3 runs 15 residues. The CDR3 spells CASSADSQGDNEQFF. CDR3 coding DNA: TGTGCCAGCAGCGCCGACTCTCAAGGGGACAATGAGCAGTTCTTC.

The genes are TRBV7-2 and TRBJ2-1; D not resolved. This CDR3 contains 13 residues. CDR1 is SGHTA and CDR2 is FQGNSA in the germline V gene. The germline V and J ends were trimmed by 4 bases and 8 bases, with 12 bases remaining between them. CDR3 region: CASSSQSVDEQFF. Here the CDR3 DNA reads TGTGCCAGCAGCTCCCAGTCCGTTGATGAGCAGTTCTTC.

The CDR3: CASRGQGPAETQYF. DNA of the CDR3: TGTGCCAGCAGAGGACAGGGCCCGGCAGAGACCCAGTACTTC. The chain combines TRBV2 with TRBJ2-5, with 8 bases fitting TRBD1. The germline V gene has CDR1 SNHLY and CDR2 FYNNEI. With V trimmed by 6 bases and J by 4 bases, 7 bases remained unmatched. CDR3 size: 14 residues.

The rearrangement links TRBV5-4 to TRBJ2-3; TRBD2 agrees at 15 bases. This CDR3 has 16 residues. Trimming removed 4 bases from V and 3 bases from J; junction bases left unmatched: 3. CDR1 and CDR2 (germline): SGHNT, YYREEE (reference sequence). CDR3 sequence (DNA): TGTGCCAGCAGCGGAGGGACTAGCGGGAGGACAGATACGCAGTATTTT. Translation: CASSGGTSGRTDTQYF.

The rearrangement links TRBV5-4 to TRBJ2-5; no reliable D call. V was shortened by 0 bases and J by 5 bases, with 5 bases between the two germline ends. The CDR3 contains 12 residues. Germline lookup yields CDR1 SGHNT and CDR2 YYREEE (reference sequence). CDR3 region: CASSLAGETQYF. The CDR3 DNA reads TGTGCCAGCAGCTTGGCCGGGGAGACCCAGTACTTC.

This sequence joins TRBV19 and TRBJ1-5, with D perhaps TRBD1 (6 bases). Germline V gives CDR1 LNHDA, CDR2 SQIVND (reference sequence). The CDR3 loop spans 17 amino acids. V shed 6 bases and J shed 1 base, with 19 bases lying between them. CDR3 sequence: CASRMQQGRGSNQPQHF. Written as DNA, the CDR3 is TGTGCCAGTAGGATGCAACAGGGAAGGGGGAGCAATCAGCCCCAGCATTTT.

The chain joins TRBV20-1 to TRBJ2-5, with a weak D call TRBD1 (5 bases). V shed 7 bases and J shed 0 bases, with 6 bases lying between them. Germline CDR1 is DFQATT and CDR2 is SNEGSKA (reference sequence). The CDR3 is 11 residues long. The CDR3 here is CSGQHQETQYF. The CDR3 DNA reads as TGCAGTGGACAGCACCAAGAGACCCAGTACTTC.

This clone has just one count. The V call is TRBV29-1, the J call TRBJ2-1; 13 nucleotides line up with TRBD2. Germline loops: CDR1 SQVTM, CDR2 ANQGSEA. After removal of 1 base from V and 10 bases from J, the junction contained 7 bases not matched to a gene. This CDR3 is 15 amino acids long. The CDR3 nucleotides read TGCAGCGTTGAAGGAGGGACTAGCGGGGCAACCGAGCAGTTCTTC. This gives the protein CSVEGGTSGATEQFF.

The gene calls are TRBV5-1 and TRBJ2-3, with 8 bases lining up with TRBD1. Per the germline V gene, CDR1 is SGHRS and CDR2 is YFSETQ. V was pared by 4 bases and J by 3 bases, with 4 bases of the junction left unmatched. CDR3 length: 14 amino acids. In nucleotides, the CDR3 is TGCGCCAGCAGCCCCACAGGGGGGACAGATACGCAGTATTTT. This gives the protein CASSPTGGTDTQYF. Based on the CDR3 plus reference TRBV5-1 and TRBJ2-3, the full variable domain is KAGVTQTPRYLIKTRGQQVTLSCSPISGHRSVSWYQQTPGQGLQFLFEYFSETQRNKGNFPGRFSGRQFSNSRSEMNVSTLELGDSALYLCASSPTGGTDTQYFGPGTRLTVL.